A single TCR beta chain is shown here with its context. Focal radiation and CTLA-4 blockade (ipilimumab) were tested in chemo-refractory metastatic non-small-cell lung cancer patients. The sample originates from a study of radiotherapy plus CTLA-4 blockade in lung cancer. Germline V CDR1 and CDR2: SEHNR, FQNEAQ (reference sequence). V trimming: 1 base; J trimming: 6 bases; junction bases outside the gene matches: 4. CDR3 size: 15 residues. TCRdb keeps only in-frame clones here, not all; method: immunoSEQ multiplex PCR. The table has roughly 88,000 clones, around 82% seen once. The rearrangement uses TRBV7-9 and TRBJ2-2; 8 bases are shared with TRBD1. The sequenced sample was peripheral blood, obtained from a patient treated with radiotherapy plus ipilimumab. This TCR derives from a human donor with non-small cell lung cancer who had stable disease on radiotherapy plus ipilimumab. The CDR3 loop is CASSLVGQVPGELFF. CDR3 bases: TGTGCCAGCAGCTTAGTGGGACAGGTCCCCGGGGAGCTGTTTTTT.